Detailed here is one T cell receptor beta chain. V dropped 6 bases and J dropped 3; count of bases not matched to a gene: 4. The CDR3 loop spans 14 amino acids. Germline-derived CDR1 and CDR2 are SNHLY and FYNNEI. The sample is drawn from a study of cytomegalovirus exposure and HLA in healthy donors. This PCR relied on a set of 60 Vbeta primers and 13 Jbeta primers. Clones were sequenced by immunoSEQ multiplex PCR, and TCRdb holds only the in-frame ones, with some missing. The table shows about 100,000 clones, with roughly 78% occurring only once. Healthy people donating bone marrow made up the donors.

The sequencing sample was made of PBMCs. The genes are TRBV2 and TRBJ1-5, with 8 bases fitting TRBD1. This TCR derives from a woman aged 55-69 years in good health and CMV-seronegative. CDR3 sequence: CASSQTGVNQPQHF. Written as DNA, the CDR3 is TGTGCCAGCAGCCAGACAGGGGTCAATCAGCCCCAGCATTTT.